This is a list of T cell receptor beta chains from one sample in a study of shared clonotypes between healthy human individuals. The assay was immunoSEQ multiplex PCR, and TCRdb's table has in-frame clones only and misses some. The repertoire consists of about 2.4 million clones, with approximately 93% occurring once and the leading ten covering 0.36%. Sample: naive CD4+ T cells from PBMCs. The receptors shown here come from a man aged 18 to 29 in good health. Some clones in this sample may be carry-over from other donors' samples. Each CDR3 is given without its conserved first and last residue.

v_gene,CDR3aa
TRBV4-2,ASSQESSVRASGNTDTQY
TRBV15,ATSRDWYQPQH
TRBV4-1,ASSQVFSDSSIRDNSPLH
TRBV19,ASSMFAGTAPYGYT
TRBV5-4,ASSPGGAANTGELF
TRBV10-3,AMSGTSNTEAF
TRBV5-1,ASTSAPTSGKETQY
TRBV28,ASSDTRQGLNYGYT
TRBV5-1,ASSLDAGGPLGGELF
TRBV5-1,ASSPGVGGPDTQY
TRBV6-6,ASKASGNTIY
TRBV6-5,ASSYATGYGYT
TRBV28,ASSVTGLAGVNGANVLT
TRBV16,ASSQSEAGGQVTQY
TRBV7-8,ASSVPGWTYEQY
TRBV11-2,ASSLRQLEDTQY
TRBV7-3,ASSLLGYNEQF
TRBV27,ASSSGQVVGGYT
TRBV19,ASSILAGDGNIQY
TRBV7-9,ASTTQQWRDYGYT
TRBV4-2,ASSQDLAGGNYEQY
TRBV18,ASSPSGPETQY
TRBV7-8,ASSLRTSGLAGSEQY
TRBV7-2,ASSPIWNSPLH
TRBV6-6,ASSPQISGANVLT
TRBV9,ASSVALLAGADTQY
TRBV2,ASSERLDTQY
TRBV28,ASSSQGRQPQH
TRBV11-1,ASSLRIAAAEQY
TRBV6-5,ASSYSWTSGSRLF
TRBV7-9,ASSLLGVDTEAF
TRBV28,ASSSPGQGKGNEQY
TRBV19,ASSIDLLGTEAF
TRBV28,ASSSVLSRGKGSNQPQH
TRBV6-6,ASSLDRENGYT
TRBV28,ASSAPREAF
TRBV5-1,ASSLRGSATNEKLF
TRBV6-6,ASSYSTGAYGYT
TRBV9,ASSVEAGVGYEQY
TRBV4-1,ASSQNYGQGLNYGYT
TRBV11-3,ASSFGGAIYEQY
TRBV7-3,ASSTGGAGGLEQY
TRBV27,ASSELGGGKNIQY
TRBV9,ASSPTGGMTDTQY
TRBV18,ASSPRQANTGELF
TRBV28,ASSLRGSTRTETQY
TRBV10-3,ATVDTPNTGELF
TRBV6-4,ARVGLSGSRGTGELF
TRBV28,ASSGGQGYEQY
TRBV10-3,AISPQNSNQPQH
TRBV6-1,ASSERRANTEAF
TRBV2,ASIPRGGSGETQY
TRBV28,ASRGLTGVGGGNEKLF